The clone carrying this T cell receptor (beta chain) has a count of ten or more. Preparation of the TCRbeta library involved a method that used unique molecular identifiers. MiXCR, applied by TCRdb to the PCR reads, yields one record per CDR3 protein. This table has 200,000 to 250,000 distinct CDR3 sequences, 12% appearing once. This sample stems from a study of T-cell reconstitution after alpha-beta-depleted transplantation in children. This CDR3 comprises 15 residues. Trimming removed 0 bases from V and 0 bases from J, with 7 bases in between. CDR1 and CDR2 from the germline V gene are SGHRS and YFSETQ.

The sample was PBMCs from the stem cell graft donor, taken from the stem cell graft. V usage is TRBV5-1 and J usage is TRBJ1-3, with a tentative D call TRBD1 (5 bases). This TCR derives from a human donor who donated a stem cell graft to a child with acute lymphoblastic leukemia. CDR3 sequence: CASSLETVSGNTIYF. The CDR3 nucleotides are TGCGCCAGCAGCTTGGAGACAGTCTCTGGAAACACCATATATTTT.